This TCR beta chain was captured in a study of cytotoxic CD8 clonotypes in ibrutinib-treated CLL (dated by TCRdb to 2020 to 2023). Turning to the overall study: The cohort was composed of ten to eleven relapsed/refractory and around 15 treatment-naive patients; IGHV unmutated status was identified in 17 patients. Partial responses were observed in roughly 24 patients and complete responses in 2; after a median follow-up of 68 months, remission was maintained in 15 or so patients and progression was observed in approximately 12. Response samples were taken after a median of approximately 12 months on treatment, ranging from about 6 to 40 months. On average, each sample yielded roughly 260,000 productive templates and about 95,000 productive rearrangements. Of the 90 or so participants in the trial, about 26 had longitudinal samples available. Cryopreserved peripheral blood mononuclear cells were obtained before treatment, at response, and at either sustained remission or disease progression.

Relative to germline, V is missing 0 bases and J is missing 3 bases, with 8 bases of the junction outside any gene match. From its cysteine to its phenylalanine, the CDR3 spans 16 amino acids. Solely the CDR3 DNA is kept, with 48 bases framed from the first base. The germline V gene provides CDR1 SGHRS and CDR2 YFSETQ. General findings and caveats noted by the study authors: Public clonotypes were rare and either contracted or stayed stable during treatment, and the rise in clonality at ibrutinib response reflected the expansion of private clonotypes. An increase in clonality was observed at ibrutinib response, with clonality remaining stable during sustained remission and falling back toward baseline at progression. Sustained-remission and progressing patients did not have matched sampling times, and lymph node repertoires were not examined. Baseline clonality exceeded that of age-matched healthy donors and correlated strongly with circulating CD8+ T-cell counts.

This clone appeared once. Its cognate antigen has yet to be identified. No base-level quality is on record; no much larger clone is a single base apart. On a MiSeq, deep resolution sequencing aimed for a depth between 1 in 1 million and 1 in 200,000 T cells, with each clonotype covered 10x on average. The immunoSEQ hsTCRB Kit was used to generate TCR beta libraries. Per the authors' processing: ImmunoSEQ Data Assistant and ImmunoSEQ Analyzer were used for data analysis, and V, D and J genes were assigned according to IMGT definitions. Clonality, which ranges from 0 to 1, was calculated as one minus the normalized Shannon entropy of productive rearrangement frequencies. Only overrepresented clonotypes making up at least 0.05% of the repertoire of each patient were included in the public clonotype analysis. Thirteen age-matched healthy donor repertoires from immuneACCESS served as clonality controls. Drawn from immuneACCESS, this table holds only the in-frame rearrangements with V and J called that TCRdb kept. Clones are partly lost; checked studies trace under half to an unresolved V gene and leave the rest unexplained. That table furnishes V, J and clone size, whereas the DNA furnished D and trimming. This sample comprises some 300,000 clones, just under 80% of them detected only once. The ten top clones hold over 6.5% of the sample.

For TCR beta library preparation, around 1.9 micrograms of genomic DNA were extracted from the cryopreserved PBMCs. Longitudinal blood samples from CLL patients on ibrutinib monotherapy underwent high-throughput TCR beta sequencing. The patients took part in an open-label, single-center phase 2 trial of ibrutinib monotherapy. The V gene is TRBV5-1 and the J gene is TRBJ2-7, and TRBD2 aligns with 8 junction nucleotides. The source of this sequence is a human donor with chronic lymphocytic leukemia. The sample consisted of PBMCs, taken before ibrutinib treatment. At the DNA level, the sequence is TGCGCCAGCAGCTTGGCTCAGGGACTAGTGGGCTACGAGCAGTACTTC. This yields the protein CASSLAQGLVGYEQYF.